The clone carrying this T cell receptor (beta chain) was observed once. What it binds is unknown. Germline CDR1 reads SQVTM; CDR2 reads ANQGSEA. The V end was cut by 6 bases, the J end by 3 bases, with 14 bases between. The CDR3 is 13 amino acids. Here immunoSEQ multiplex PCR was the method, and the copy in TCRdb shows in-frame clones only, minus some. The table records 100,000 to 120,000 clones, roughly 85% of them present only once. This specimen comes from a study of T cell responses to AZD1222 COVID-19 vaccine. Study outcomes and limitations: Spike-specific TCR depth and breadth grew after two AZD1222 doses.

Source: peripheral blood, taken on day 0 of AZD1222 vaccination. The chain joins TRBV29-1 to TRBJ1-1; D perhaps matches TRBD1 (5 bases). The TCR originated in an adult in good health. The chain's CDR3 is CSVGLGEDTEAFF. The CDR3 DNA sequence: TGCAGCGTGGGACTTGGAGAGGACACTGAAGCTTTCTTT.